A single sample gave rise to the 29 T cell receptor beta chains below, sequenced in a study of OX40 agonist ivuxolimab in advanced cancers. TCRdb's copy holds only in-frame clones and misses some; the assay was immunoSEQ multiplex PCR. The sample has nearly 80,000 clones; 90% are singletons. The sample here was CD4+ or CD8+ T cells sorted from blood, taken in a trial of the OX40 agonist ivuxolimab. The receptor set was obtained from an adult with an advanced solid tumor such as melanoma, head and neck, liver or kidney cancer.

This clone was seen only once. One junction end disagrees with the germline gene, perhaps due to a read error. The gene calls are TRBV4-1 and TRBJ1-2; D might be TRBD1 (6 bases). CDR3 length equals 12 residues. Germline CDR1 reads MGHRA; CDR2 reads YSYEKL. This chain's CDR3 is CASSQDDRMTAF. CDR3 DNA: TGCGCCAGCAGCCAAGATGACAGGATGACAGCCTTC.

V and J are TRBV27 and TRBJ1-2; 10 positions agree with TRBD1. The germline V gene encodes CDR1 MNHEY and CDR2 SMNVEV (reference sequence). The length of the CDR3 is 15 residues. V was pared by 6 bases and J by 4 bases, with 8 bases of the junction left unmatched. CDR3 loop: CASRPGTGDIYGYTF. The CDR3 DNA follows: TGTGCCAGCAGACCTGGGACAGGGGATATCTATGGCTACACCTTC.

This chain links TRBV18 with TRBJ2-1, with D maybe TRBD2 (5 bases). The germline gives CDR1 KGHSH, CDR2 LQKENI. V gave up 3 bases and J gave up 3 bases, with 12 bases separating them. This CDR3 contains 15 residues. The DNA of the CDR3 is TGTGCCAGCTCACCCGCCGGGGTCGACTACAATGAGCAGTTCTTC. Its protein product is CASSPAGVDYNEQFF.

This clone appeared a single time. The CDR3 DNA is TGTGCCAGCTCACCTTTTAGAGGAGGTGGCCAGCCCCAGCATTTT. This gives the protein CASSPFRGGGQPQHF. The chain carries TRBV18 and TRBJ1-5; no reliable D call. V was pared by 3 bases and J by 7 bases, with 16 bases between. Germline assignment: CDR1 KGHSH and CDR2 LQKENI. CDR3 length: 15 amino acids.

The chain carries TRBV5-1 and TRBJ2-6, with no clear D. There are 15 residues in the CDR3. V lost 0 bases, J lost 4 bases, and 8 bases lay in between. CDR1 SGHRS and CDR2 YFSETQ come from the germline V gene. The CDR3 DNA is TGCGCCAGCAGCTTGGAGGGAAGAGGGGCCAACGTCCTGACTTTC. It specifies CASSLEGRGANVLTF.

This clone appeared a single time. The chain links TRBV5-6 to TRBJ2-4, with TRBD2 identical over 12 bases. The CDR3 spans 16 residues. J lost 9 bases, V lost 0 bases, and 7 bases had no gene match. CDR1 SGHDT and CDR2 YYEEEE come from the germline V gene. The CDR3 DNA is TGTGCCAGCAGCTTGGAGCTAGCGGGGGGGCCTATCATTCAGTACTTC. As protein: CASSLELAGGPIIQYF.

The chain joins TRBV6-1 to TRBJ1-1, with 7 nucleotides matching TRBD1. The CDR3 sequence is 13 residues long. Looked up from germline, CDR1 is MNHNS and CDR2 is SASEGT. V shed 6 bases and J 1 base; nucleotides not matched to a gene: 2. This CDR3 reads CASRRTGNTEAFF. The CDR3 DNA sequence: TGTGCCAGCAGGAGGACAGGGAACACTGAAGCTTTCTTT.

V is TRBV2 and J is TRBJ1-1; 7 bases map to TRBD1. CDR1 SNHLY and CDR2 FYNNEI come from the germline V gene. The V segment lost 5 bases and the J segment 6 bases; nucleotides outside the gene matches: 9. CDR3 length equals 14 residues. This CDR3 reads CASSIRGRGPEAFF. The CDR3, as DNA: TGTGCCAGCAGTATAAGGGGGCGAGGTCCTGAAGCTTTCTTT.

On this clone itself: The junction and the germline gene differ at one end; a read error may be behind it. The chain combines TRBV27 with TRBJ2-5; 10 bases agree with TRBD2. This CDR3 spans 16 amino acids. Germline CDR1 is MNHEY and CDR2 is SMNVEV (reference sequence). Written as DNA, the CDR3 is TGTGCCAGCAGTCTCTCCACTAGCGGGGCCCAAGGGACCCAGTACTTC. It codes for CASSLSTSGAQGTQYF.

CDR3 loop: CASSRGAEAFF. The CDR3 DNA reads as TGTGCCAGCAGTCGAGGGGCTGAAGCTTTCTTT. V usage is TRBV6-1 and J usage is TRBJ1-1; D perhaps matches TRBD1 (5 bases). CDR1 MNHNS and CDR2 SASEGT come from the germline V gene. This CDR3 contains 11 residues. Trimming removed 5 bases at V and 6 bases at J, with 7 bases between.

In nucleotides, the CDR3 is TGTGCCAGTAGTATAGGGTGGGGGCAAGATACGCAGTATTTT. Its translation is CASSIGWGQDTQYF. The rearrangement joins TRBV19 to TRBJ2-3; maybe TRBD1 (6 bases). CDR1 LNHDA and CDR2 SQIVND come from the germline V gene (reference sequence). This CDR3 contains 14 residues. Between the trimmed V and J ends, which lost 1 base and 5 bases, there was a span of 10 bases.

The chain employs TRBV5-1 and TRBJ1-1, with 7 bases matching TRBD1. This CDR3 contains 14 residues. V lost 3 bases, J lost 13 bases, and 15 bases stayed unmatched. The germline V gene has CDR1 SGHRS and CDR2 YFSETQ. In DNA form, the CDR3 reads TGCGCCAGCAGCTCTAATAGGGACAGTTTGTATGGTTTCTTT. Its translation: CASSSNRDSLYGFF.

The chain uses TRBV7-2 and TRBJ2-1; the match to TRBD2 covers 11 bases. The CDR3 sequence is 15 residues long. The germline V gene encodes CDR1 SGHTA and CDR2 FQGNSA. The V gene end was trimmed by 4 bases and the J gene end by 6 bases; junction bases not matched to a gene: 5. DNA of the CDR3: TGTGCCAGCAGCTACGTAGCGGGGGGGCCCAATGAGCAGTTCTTC. It is translated as CASSYVAGGPNEQFF.

This chain uses TRBV10-3 with TRBJ2-3; 8 bases are shared with TRBD2. The ends lost 2 bases at V and 3 bases at J; junction bases unmatched: 7. CDR1 is ENHRY and CDR2 is SYGVKD in the germline V gene. CDR3 length: 16 residues. CDR3 in DNA: TGTGCCATCAGTGAGAGAGCGGGGGAGTCGACAGATACGCAGTATTTT. Its protein product is CAISERAGESTDTQYF.

The gene calls are TRBV9 and TRBJ1-2; 11 bases map to TRBD1. V was pared by 3 bases and J by 6 bases, with 13 bases of the junction left unmatched. This CDR3 has 17 residues. CDR1 and CDR2 from the germline V gene are SGDLS and YYNGEE. The CDR3 protein is CASSGDRGSLGSHGYTF. CDR3 DNA sequence: TGTGCCAGCAGCGGGGACAGGGGGAGCTTAGGGTCTCATGGCTACACCTTC. The full variable domain, completed using reference TRBV9 and TRBJ1-2, is DSGVTQTPKHLITATGQRVTLRCSPRSGDLSVYWYQQSLDQGLQFLIQYYNGEERAKGNILERFSAQQFPDLHSELNLSSLELGDSALYFCASSGDRGSLGSHGYTFGSGTRLTVV.

This clone was seen a handful of times. V is TRBV5-6 and J is TRBJ1-2; no clear D gene. V lost 2 bases and J lost 2, with 16 bases in between. From germline, CDR1 is SGHDT and CDR2 YYEEEE. CDR3 length: 16 amino acids. The CDR3 is CASSFYPLTENYGYTF. CDR3 DNA sequence: TGTGCCAGCAGCTTCTATCCATTGACCGAGAACTATGGCTACACCTTC. Combining the CDR3 with reference TRBV5-6 and TRBJ1-2 gives the whole variable domain DAGVTQSPTHLIKTRGQQVTLRCSPKSGHDTVSWYQQALGQGPQFIFQYYEEEERQRGNFPDRFSGHQFPNYSSELNVNALLLGDSALYLCASSFYPLTENYGYTFGSGTRLTVV.

This clone was counted between two and nine times. The J gene is TRBJ2-5, the V gene TRBV5-4; 7 bases map to TRBD1. The CDR3 length is 15 residues. V was pared by 5 bases and J by 4 bases, with 11 bases of the junction left unmatched. In germline, CDR1 is SGHNT, CDR2 YYREEE (reference sequence). The CDR3 bases are TGTGCCAGCAGTCCCACAGGGGTACCTGGAGAGACCCAGTACTTC. Its translation: CASSPTGVPGETQYF.

This chain connects TRBV6-1 to TRBJ2-5; either TRBD1 or TRBD2 may fit D (5 bases each). V lost 1 base and J lost 4, with 13 bases in between. The length of the CDR3 is 15 residues. CDR1 and CDR2 (germline): MNHNS, SASEGT. CDR3 amino acids: CASSEVGTAAETQYF. The CDR3 DNA follows: TGTGCCAGCAGTGAAGTTGGGACGGCGGCAGAGACCCAGTACTTC.

The CDR3, as DNA: TGCGCCAGCTCGAGGCGGGGGCCTAGCACAGATACGCAGTATTTT. Encoded protein: CASSRRGPSTDTQYF. The chain links TRBV10-1 to TRBJ2-3; D is perhaps TRBD2 (7 bases). This CDR3 contains 15 residues. Trimming pared 8 bases from V and 0 bases from J, leaving 15 bases between. CDR1 is WNHNN and CDR2 is SYGVQD in the germline V gene (reference sequence).

This chain links TRBV4-1 with TRBJ1-3; perhaps TRBD1 as D (5 bases). Germline V gives CDR1 MGHRA, CDR2 YSYEKL. V lost 5 bases, J lost 0 bases, and 11 bases lay in between. The CDR3 has 15 residues. CDR3 DNA sequence: TGCGCCAGCAGCGGCAGGGAACGCTCTGGAAACACCATATATTTT. It is translated as CASSGRERSGNTIYF.

DNA for the CDR3: TGTGCCAGCTCTTCTAGGCAGGAGCTGTTTTTT. Protein: CASSSRQELFF. The V call is TRBV18, the J call TRBJ2-2; no clear D. The CDR3 is made up of 11 amino acids. Germline loops: CDR1 KGHSH, CDR2 LQKENI. V was shortened by 6 bases and J by 10 bases, with 9 bases between the two germline ends.

The chain employs TRBV6-1 and TRBJ1-1; a weak D match, TRBD1 (5 bases). The V gene lost 3 bases and the J gene lost 4 bases, with 9 bases spanning the gap. Germline values: CDR1 MNHNS, CDR2 SASEGT. The CDR3 has 13 residues. The DNA for the CDR3 is TGTGCCAGCAGTGAGCAGGGTGGCACTGAAGCTTTCTTT. Its translation: CASSEQGGTEAFF.

The J gene is TRBJ1-4, the V gene TRBV7-2, with D possibly matching TRBD1 (5 bases). V lost 6 bases, J lost 4 bases, and 12 bases lay in between. Germline V gene sequence: CDR1 SGHTA, CDR2 FQGNSA. The CDR3 contains 14 residues. The CDR3 DNA sequence: TGTGCCAGCAGGCGGGGGATCCTTAATGAAAAACTGTTTTTT. This codes for CASRRGILNEKLFF.

The chain employs TRBV7-9 and TRBJ1-2; 10 nucleotides match TRBD1. Germline values: CDR1 SEHNR, CDR2 FQNEAQ (reference sequence). V was pared by 5 bases and J by 2 bases, with 5 bases of the junction left unmatched. The CDR3 sequence is 15 residues long. CDR3 in amino acids: CASSALDRGNYGYTF. Written as DNA, the CDR3 is TGTGCCAGCAGCGCTTTGGACAGGGGGAACTATGGCTACACCTTC.

The rearrangement joins TRBV2 to TRBJ1-6, with TRBD1 matching 7 bases. Per the germline V gene, CDR1 is SNHLY and CDR2 is FYNNEI. Trimming took 4 bases from V and 6 from J; bases not matched to a gene: 6. This CDR3 is built from 15 residues. The CDR3 spells CASSVQGVFNSPLHF. The CDR3 DNA sequence: TGTGCCAGCAGTGTCCAGGGGGTTTTTAATTCACCCCTCCACTTT.

V usage is TRBV7-9 and J usage is TRBJ2-5; 9 positions agree with TRBD2. In germline, CDR1 is SEHNR, CDR2 FQNEAQ (reference sequence). The CDR3 contains 14 residues. J lost 3 bases, V lost 4 bases, and 3 bases had no gene match. The CDR3 loop is CASSSLAGKETQYF. CDR3 in DNA: TGTGCCAGCAGCTCTCTAGCGGGAAAAGAGACCCAGTACTTC.

This clone was counted between two and nine times. The V call is TRBV6-6, the J call TRBJ1-5; D gene uncertain. V shed 4 bases and J shed 6 bases, with 13 bases lying between them. CDR3 size: 14 residues. Per the germline V gene, CDR1 is MNHNY and CDR2 is SVGAGI (reference sequence). CDR3 amino acids: CASSSLTAGQPQHF. The CDR3 DNA follows: TGTGCCAGCAGTTCCCTCACGGCAGGTCAGCCCCAGCATTTT.

The gene calls are TRBV7-3 and TRBJ1-4; D perhaps matches TRBD1 (5 bases). The CDR3 length is 14 residues. The V gene's germline CDR1 is SGHTA and CDR2 FQGTGA. Trimming took 2 bases from V and 6 from J, leaving 10 bases between them. CDR3 coding DNA: TGTGCCAGCAGCTTACAGGGAATTGATGAAAAACTGTTTTTT. This gives the protein CASSLQGIDEKLFF.

The chain uses TRBV19 and TRBJ1-2; TRBD1 matches 7 bases. This CDR3 comprises 17 residues. Unmatched junction bases numbered 16, after V lost 4 bases and J lost 5 bases. CDR1 is LNHDA and CDR2 is SQIVND in the germline V gene (reference sequence). The CDR3 DNA is TGTGCCAGTAGTAACACCGGGACAGCCTCATGGCTTTATGGCTACACCTTC. Translating it yields CASSNTGTASWLYGYTF.